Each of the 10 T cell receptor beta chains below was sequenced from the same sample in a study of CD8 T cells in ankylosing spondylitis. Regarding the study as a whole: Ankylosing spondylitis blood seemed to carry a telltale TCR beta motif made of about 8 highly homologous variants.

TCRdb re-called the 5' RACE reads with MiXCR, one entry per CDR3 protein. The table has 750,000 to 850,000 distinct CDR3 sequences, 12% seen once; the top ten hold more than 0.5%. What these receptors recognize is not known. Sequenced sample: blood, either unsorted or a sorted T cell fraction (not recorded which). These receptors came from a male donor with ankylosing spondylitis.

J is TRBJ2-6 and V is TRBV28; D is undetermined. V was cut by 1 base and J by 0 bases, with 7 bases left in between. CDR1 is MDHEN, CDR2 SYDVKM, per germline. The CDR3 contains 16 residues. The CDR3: CASSLFQISGANVLTF. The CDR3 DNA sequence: TGTGCCAGCAGTTTATTCCAGATCTCTGGGGCCAACGTCCTGACTTTC. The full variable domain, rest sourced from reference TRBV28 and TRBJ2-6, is DVKVTQSSRYLVKRTGEKVFLECVQDMDHENMFWYRQDPGLGLRLIYFSYDVKMKEKGDIPEGYSVSREKKERFSLILESASTNQTSMYLCASSLFQISGANVLTFGAGSRLTVL.

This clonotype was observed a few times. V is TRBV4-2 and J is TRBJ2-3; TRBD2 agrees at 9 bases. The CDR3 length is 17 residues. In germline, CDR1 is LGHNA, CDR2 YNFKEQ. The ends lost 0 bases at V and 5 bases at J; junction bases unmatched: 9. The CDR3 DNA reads TGTGCCAGCAGCCAAGAGATCGGCGGGGGGGAGGGAGATACGCAGTATTTT. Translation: CASSQEIGGGEGDTQYF.

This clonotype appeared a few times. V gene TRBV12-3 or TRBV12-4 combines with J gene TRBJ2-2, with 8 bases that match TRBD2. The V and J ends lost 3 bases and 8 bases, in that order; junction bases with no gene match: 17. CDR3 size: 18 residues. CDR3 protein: CASSFNSGVNPRAGELFF. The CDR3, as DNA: TGTGCCAGCAGTTTCAATAGCGGGGTCAACCCGAGGGCAGGGGAGCTGTTTTTT.

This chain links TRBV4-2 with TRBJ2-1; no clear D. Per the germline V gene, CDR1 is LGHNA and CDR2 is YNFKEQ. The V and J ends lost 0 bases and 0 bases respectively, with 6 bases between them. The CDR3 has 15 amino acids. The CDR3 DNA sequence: TGTGCCAGCAGCCAAGAAGCGAGCTCCTACAATGAGCAGTTCTTC. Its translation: CASSQEASSYNEQFF.

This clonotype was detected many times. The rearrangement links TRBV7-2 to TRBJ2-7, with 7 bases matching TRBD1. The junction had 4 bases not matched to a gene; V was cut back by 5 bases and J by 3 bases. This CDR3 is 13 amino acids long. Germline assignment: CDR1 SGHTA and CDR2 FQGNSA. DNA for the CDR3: TGTGCCAGCAGCACGCGACAGGGCTACGAGCAGTACTTC. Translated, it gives CASSTRQGYEQYF. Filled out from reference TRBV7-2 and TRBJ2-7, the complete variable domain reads GAGVSQSPSNKVTEKGKDVELRCDPISGHTALYWYRQSLGQGLEFLIYFQGNSAPDKSGLPSDRFSAERTGGSVSTLTIQRTQQEDSAVYLCASSTRQGYEQYFGPGTRLTVT.

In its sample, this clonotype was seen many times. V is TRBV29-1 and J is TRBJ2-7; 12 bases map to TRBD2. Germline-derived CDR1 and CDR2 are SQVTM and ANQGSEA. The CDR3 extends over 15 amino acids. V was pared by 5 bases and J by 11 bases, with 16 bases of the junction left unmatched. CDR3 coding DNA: TGCAGCGTTCGGTCCTTACTAGCGGGAGGCCGGGAGGAGTACTTC. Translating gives CSVRSLLAGGREEYF.

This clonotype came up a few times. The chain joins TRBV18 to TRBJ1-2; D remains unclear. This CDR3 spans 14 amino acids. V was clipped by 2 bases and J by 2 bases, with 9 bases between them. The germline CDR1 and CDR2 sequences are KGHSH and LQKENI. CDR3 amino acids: CASSPGNGNYGYTF. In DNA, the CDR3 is TGTGCCAGCTCACCAGGCAACGGCAACTATGGCTACACCTTC.

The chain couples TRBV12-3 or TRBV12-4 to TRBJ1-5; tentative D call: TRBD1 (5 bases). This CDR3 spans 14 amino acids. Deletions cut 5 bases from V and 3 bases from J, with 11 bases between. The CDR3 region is CASSLNGANQPQHF. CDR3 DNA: TGTGCCAGCAGTCTAAACGGGGCCAATCAGCCCCAGCATTTT.

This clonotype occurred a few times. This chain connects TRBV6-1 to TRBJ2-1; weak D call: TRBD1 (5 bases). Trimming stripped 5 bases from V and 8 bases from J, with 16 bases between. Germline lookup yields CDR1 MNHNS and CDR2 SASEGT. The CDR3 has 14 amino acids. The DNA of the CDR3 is TGTGCCAGCAGTCTAGACAGTGTTGGCGATGAGCAGTTCTTC. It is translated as CASSLDSVGDEQFF.

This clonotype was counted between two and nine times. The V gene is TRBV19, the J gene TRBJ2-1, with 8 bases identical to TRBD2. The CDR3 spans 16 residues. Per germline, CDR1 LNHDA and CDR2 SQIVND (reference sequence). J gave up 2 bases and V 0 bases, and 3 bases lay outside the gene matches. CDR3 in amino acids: CASSIDETSAYNEQFF. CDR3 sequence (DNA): TGTGCCAGTAGTATAGATGAGACTAGCGCCTACAATGAGCAGTTCTTC.